The 21 T cell receptor beta chains given below trace back to one sample, sequenced in a study of long-term antiretroviral therapy in people with HIV. immunoSEQ v3.0 was run at survey level. The table came from immunoSEQ multiplex PCR; TCRdb's copy has only in-frame clones and leaves some out. The profile covers under 20,000 clones, with approximately 80% appearing a single time and around 13% taken by the ten largest. The source material was unsorted PBMCs, sampled 0.3 years after starting antiretroviral therapy. The receptor source for this set is a woman between 50 and 59 years old with HIV.

The genes are TRBV21-1 and TRBJ2-7; the table's D gene call, TRBD1, was not cross checked with the DNA. TRBV21-1 is described as a pseudogene. There are 14 residues in the CDR3. The CDR3 here is CASRPGQGAYEQYF. CDR3 sequence (DNA): TGTGCCAGCAGACCGGGACAGGGGGCGTACGAGCAGTACTTC.

This rearrangement joins TRBV7-9 to TRBJ1-3, with D tentatively TRBD1 (6 bases). CDR3 length: 15 amino acids. Germline V gene data show CDR1 as SEHNR and CDR2 as FQNEAQ (reference sequence). V gave up 2 bases and J gave up 4 bases, with 12 bases separating them. The CDR3: CASSLRDKGGNTIYF. CDR3 sequence (DNA): TGTGCCAGCAGCTTAAGGGACAAGGGAGGAAACACCATATATTTT.

V and J are TRBV5-1 and TRBJ1-2; maybe TRBD1 (5 bases). The CDR3 totals 13 residues. Per germline, CDR1 SGHRS and CDR2 YFSETQ. V lost 4 bases and J lost 4, with 11 bases in between. CDR3 region: CASSAGESYGYTF. CDR3 coding DNA: TGCGCCAGCAGCGCGGGGGAAAGCTATGGCTACACCTTC.

This chain connects TRBV27 to TRBJ2-7; a weak D match, TRBD2 (5 bases). CDR1 is MNHEY, CDR2 SMNVEV, per germline (reference sequence). The V end lost 6 bases, the J end lost 4 bases, and 13 bases lay between the germline ends. The CDR3 runs to 13 residues. The CDR3 sequence: CASSLTSGYEQYV. CDR3 nucleotide sequence: TGTGCCAGCAGCCTGACATCGGGGTACGAGCAGTACGTC.

This sequence joins TRBV5-6 and TRBJ1-4; 7 nucleotides align to TRBD1. J gave up 8 bases and V 3 bases, and 4 bases lay outside the gene matches. The CDR3 runs 13 residues. Germline V gene data show CDR1 as SGHDT and CDR2 as YYEEEE. The CDR3: CASSSDRSEKLFF. CDR3 sequence (DNA): TGTGCCAGCAGCTCGGACAGGTCAGAAAAACTGTTTTTT. The full variable domain, its missing parts supplied by reference TRBV5-6 and TRBJ1-4, is DAGVTQSPTHLIKTRGQQVTLRCSPKSGHDTVSWYQQALGQGPQFIFQYYEEEERQRGNFPDRFSGHQFPNYSSELNVNALLLGDSALYLCASSSDRSEKLFFGSGTQLSVL.

This chain uses TRBV4-1 with TRBJ2-5; D assignment may be TRBD1 or TRBD2 (5 bases each). Trimming took 2 bases from V and 1 from J, leaving 17 bases between them. CDR1 MGHRA and CDR2 YSYEKL come from the germline V gene. The CDR3 sequence is 17 residues long. The CDR3, as DNA: TGCGCCAGCAGCCAACGGACTCACTCCGGGGCCCAAGAGACCCAGTACTTC. Protein: CASSQRTHSGAQETQYF.

This rearrangement joins TRBV7-3 to TRBJ2-2; 8 bases are shared with TRBD1. Germline V gives CDR1 SGHTA, CDR2 FQGTGA. Losses at the gene ends were 0 bases for V and 2 bases for J; bases not matched to a gene: 2. The CDR3 is 16 amino acids. CDR3 in DNA: TGTGCCAGCAGCTTAACCGGACAGGGCAACACCGGGGAGCTGTTTTTT. It specifies CASSLTGQGNTGELFF.

The chain recombines TRBV27 with TRBJ1-4; 8 bases map to TRBD1. In germline, CDR1 is MNHEY, CDR2 SMNVEV (reference sequence). The length of the CDR3 is 15 residues. After removal of 5 bases from V and 7 bases from J, the junction contained 9 bases not matched to a gene. The CDR3 reads CASSAFRGRGEKLFF. The CDR3 DNA sequence: TGTGCCAGCAGTGCGTTCAGGGGGCGCGGTGAAAAACTGTTTTTT. Full variable domain (outside the CDR3, taken from reference TRBV27 and TRBJ1-4): EAQVTQNPRYLITVTGKKLTVTCSQNMNHEYMSWYRQDPGLGLRQIYYSMNVEVTDKGDVPEGYKVSRKEKRNFPLILESPSPNQTSLYFCASSAFRGRGEKLFFGSGTQLSVL.

V usage is TRBV7-3 and J usage is TRBJ2-1; 7 bases line up with TRBD2. CDR3 length equals 15 residues. The ends lost 4 bases at V and 3 bases at J; junction bases unmatched: 6. Germline CDR1 SGHTA, CDR2 FQGTGA. The CDR3, as DNA: TGTGCCAGCAGCTCCCAGCGGGGCAACTACAATGAGCAGTTCTTC. Translation: CASSSQRGNYNEQFF.

The CDR3 loop reads CASSLAGTPRTDTQYF. For the CDR3, the DNA is TGCGCCAGCAGCTTGGCCGGGACCCCCCGGACAGATACGCAGTATTTT. The rearrangement uses TRBV5-1 and TRBJ2-3; TRBD1 or TRBD2 may be the D gene (5 bases each). Germline loops: CDR1 SGHRS, CDR2 YFSETQ. The CDR3 is 16 residues long. V was shortened by 0 bases and J by 3 bases, with 14 bases between the two germline ends.

The chain uses TRBV5-4 and TRBJ2-5; 8 nucleotides align to TRBD2. The ends lost 2 bases at V and 5 bases at J; junction bases unmatched: 5. Germline V gene data show CDR1 as SGHNT and CDR2 as YYREEE (reference sequence). The CDR3 sequence is 14 residues long. The CDR3 nucleotides read TGTGCCAGCAGCTTCGGGGGGGGCAGGGAGACCCAGTACTTC. This gives the protein CASSFGGGRETQYF.

This chain links TRBV7-7 with TRBJ2-1; D tentatively fits TRBD1 or TRBD2 (5 bases each). V was trimmed by 4 bases and J by 10 bases, leaving 20 bases between them. Germline lookup yields CDR1 SSHAT and CDR2 FNYEAQ (reference sequence). This CDR3 contains 15 residues. The CDR3 spells CASSSRGGLGAEQFF. The CDR3 bases are TGTGCCAGCAGCTCTAGAGGCGGGCTTGGGGCCGAGCAGTTCTTC.

CDR3 in amino acids: CASSVLGPGELFF. The CDR3 bases are TGTGCCAGCAGCGTGTTGGGGCCCGGGGAGCTGTTTTTT. The chain has TRBV7-9 and TRBJ2-2; D is perhaps TRBD1 (5 bases). Germline CDR1 is SEHNR and CDR2 is FQNEAQ (reference sequence). V was shortened by 5 bases and J by 6 bases, with 10 bases between the two germline ends. This CDR3 spans 13 amino acids. The full variable domain, its missing parts supplied by reference TRBV7-9 and TRBJ2-2, is DTGVSQNPRHKITKRGQNVTFRCDPISEHNRLYWYRQTLGQGPEFLTYFQNEAQLEKSRLLSDRFSAERPKGSFSTLEIQRTEQGDSAMYLCASSVLGPGELFFGEGSRLTVL.

This clone was seen a single time. The rearrangement joins TRBV11-1 to TRBJ2-1; 11 positions agree with TRBD1. Germline V gene lookup returns CDR1 SGHAT and CDR2 FQDESV (reference sequence). The CDR3 consists of 15 residues. After removal of 5 bases from V and 8 bases from J, the junction contained 8 bases not matched to a gene. This chain's CDR3 is CASSLRDRGKDEQFF. CDR3 DNA sequence: TGTGCCAGCAGCCTACGGGACAGGGGGAAGGATGAGCAGTTCTTC.

With regard to this clone: A far larger clone is off by one base, so a read error is likely. Other DNA sequences from this sample encode an identical CDR3 as well. This chain connects TRBV5-1 to TRBJ2-7, with 12 bases aligning to TRBD1. Germline V lookup: CDR1 SGHRS, CDR2 YFSETQ. V was clipped by 5 bases and J by 4 bases; unmatched bases: 4. CDR3 length: 14 amino acids. The CDR3 bases are TGCGCCAGCAGACCGGGACAGGGGGCGTACGAGCAGTACTTC. Translating it yields CASRPGQGAYEQYF.

The genes are TRBV5-1 and TRBJ1-1; 10 nucleotides agree with TRBD1. The V gene end was trimmed by 5 bases and the J gene end by 5 bases; junction bases not matched to a gene: 9. Germline V gene lookup returns CDR1 SGHRS and CDR2 YFSETQ. The CDR3 consists of 15 residues. The CDR3 DNA is TGCGCCAGCAGGCCCCCGGGACAGGGGTGGACTGAAGCTTTCTTT. This codes for CASRPPGQGWTEAFF.

The rearrangement uses TRBV7-3 and TRBJ2-2, with D maybe TRBD1 (5 bases). Germline V gene data show CDR1 as SGHTA and CDR2 as FQGTGA. The V and J ends lost 0 bases and 3 bases respectively, with 8 bases between them. The CDR3 has 15 residues. This CDR3 reads CASSLTRGDTGELFF. The CDR3 region has the DNA TGTGCCAGCAGCTTAACAAGGGGCGACACCGGGGAGCTGTTTTTT.

V gene TRBV7-8 combines with J gene TRBJ1-2; D is ambiguous. CDR1 is SGHVS and CDR2 is FQNEAQ in the germline V gene. The CDR3 is made up of 15 amino acids. Trimming pared 2 bases from V and 3 bases from J, leaving 13 bases between. DNA of the CDR3: TGTGCCAGCAGCTTATTTGGGGATCCCTACTATGGCTACACCTTC. This sequence encodes CASSLFGDPYYGYTF.

The table lists this clone with a count of one. This chain links TRBV29-1 with TRBJ2-7; tentative D call: TRBD1 (5 bases). Germline CDR1 SQVTM, CDR2 ANQGSEA. The CDR3 length is 13 residues. Trimming shortened V by 7 bases and J by 2 bases, and 15 bases separated the two germline ends. CDR3 in DNA: TGCAGCGGCGCCCATCAGGGTACCTACGAGCAGTACTTC. It encodes CSGAHQGTYEQYF.

This clone has a handful of counts. This chain joins TRBV19 and TRBJ2-1; 8 bases align to TRBD1. CDR1 LNHDA and CDR2 SQIVND come from the germline V gene (reference sequence). The CDR3 length is 13 residues. V trimming: 7 bases; J trimming: 7 bases; junction bases outside the gene matches: 6. The CDR3 region is CASTQGARNEQFF. In DNA, the CDR3 is TGTGCCAGTACTCAGGGGGCGAGGAATGAGCAGTTCTTC.

The chain is built from TRBV6-5 and TRBJ2-7; D possibly uses TRBD1 or TRBD2 (5 bases each). This CDR3 contains 14 residues. CDR1 and CDR2 from the germline V gene are MNHEY and SVGAGI. V lost 6 bases and J 4 bases, leaving 16 bases between the germline ends. CDR3 sequence: CASRGGGSVYEQYF. CDR3 in DNA: TGTGCCAGCAGGGGTGGGGGAAGCGTGTACGAGCAGTACTTC.